These T cell receptor beta chains were read from a single sample in a study of regulatory T cells in long-lasting Graves disease. TCRdb reprocessed the multiplex PCR reads with MiXCR, giving one entry per CDR3 protein. The sample lists hundreds of thousands of distinct CDR3 sequences, about 16% occurring once. The sample was also linked to a second study, of T cells in Graves' hyperthyroidism and ophthalmopathy.

Sequences were derived from peripheral blood mononuclear cells (PBMCs), sampled at new diagnosis, from a patient treated with antithyroid drugs. The receptors were gathered from a woman aged 35-65 years with Graves disease. CDR3s include the opening cysteine and the closing phenylalanine or tryptophan. The order of the fields is J gene, V gene, clone size, D gene, CDR3 DNA, CDR3 protein. The D gene is left open where the match is weak. The size of a clone is reported for some rows only, either as once, few or many, or as a class for expanded clones.

j_gene: TRBJ1-1
v_gene: TRBV5-1
abundance: many
d_gene: -
CDR3nt: TGCGCCAGCAGCCTGACAGGCGACACTATGAACACTGAAGCTTTCTTT
CDR3aa: CASSLTGDTMNTEAFF

j_gene: TRBJ1-3
v_gene: TRBV11-2
abundance: many
d_gene: -
CDR3nt: TGTGCCAGCAGCTTAGATATACGGGTTCGATCTGGAAACACCATATATTTT
CDR3aa: CASSLDIRVRSGNTIYF

j_gene: TRBJ2-3
v_gene: TRBV5-1
abundance: -
d_gene: -
CDR3nt: TGCGCCAGCAGCCCTCGTAGACCGGCGGGTGATACGCAGTATTTT
CDR3aa: CASSPRRPAGDTQYF

j_gene: TRBJ2-5
v_gene: TRBV2
abundance: many
d_gene: -
CDR3nt: TGTGCCAGCAGTGAATCGGAAGGCCAGTACTTC
CDR3aa: CASSESEGQYF

j_gene: TRBJ1-2
v_gene: TRBV19
abundance: few
d_gene: -
CDR3nt: TGTGCCAGTAGTAACCTCGGGGGGCGCGGCTATGGCTACACCTTC
CDR3aa: CASSNLGGRGYGYTF

j_gene: TRBJ2-1
v_gene: TRBV9
abundance: many
d_gene: TRBD2
CDR3nt: TGTGCCAGCAGCCCCCCCGAGCGGGGGTACAATGAGCAGTTCTTC
CDR3aa: CASSPPERGYNEQFF

j_gene: TRBJ1-2
v_gene: TRBV19
abundance: -
d_gene: TRBD1
CDR3nt: TGTGCCAGTAGTATCCACAGGGGGCGCCGGACGTCTTTTAACTATGGCTACACCTTC
CDR3aa: CASSIHRGRRTSFNYGYTF

j_gene: TRBJ2-6
v_gene: TRBV7-9
abundance: -
d_gene: -
CDR3nt: TGTGCCAGCAGCTTAGCTCGGAAGGGGGTACGCTCTGGGGCCAACGTCCTGACTTTC
CDR3aa: CASSLARKGVRSGANVLTF

j_gene: TRBJ1-1
v_gene: TRBV18
abundance: many
d_gene: -
CDR3nt: TGTGCCAGCTCACGATTGAACCCTAGCCTGAACACTGAAGCTTTCTTT
CDR3aa: CASSRLNPSLNTEAFF

j_gene: TRBJ1-6
v_gene: TRBV12-5
abundance: -
d_gene: -
CDR3nt: TGTGCTAGTGCTACAGTCGCGGGATCACCCCTCCACTTT
CDR3aa: CASATVAGSPLHF

j_gene: TRBJ1-4
v_gene: TRBV12-3/TRBV12-4
abundance: many
d_gene: -
CDR3nt: TGTGCCAGCAGTTTAGCGAGGGTTGATGAAAAACTGTTTTTT
CDR3aa: CASSLARVDEKLFF

j_gene: TRBJ1-2
v_gene: TRBV30
abundance: many
d_gene: -
CDR3nt: TGTGCCTGGAGTGTCGGCAGTCTGAACACCTTC
CDR3aa: CAWSVGSLNTF

j_gene: TRBJ2-3
v_gene: TRBV4-1
abundance: -
d_gene: -
CDR3nt: TGCGCCAGCAGCCAAGATGGGGTTTTTAGCACAGATACGCAGTATTTT
CDR3aa: CASSQDGVFSTDTQYF

j_gene: TRBJ1-1
v_gene: TRBV20-1
abundance: few
d_gene: -
CDR3nt: TGCAGTGCTAGAGATCTGGTCACTGGAGGAGCTTTCTTT
CDR3aa: CSARDLVTGGAFF

j_gene: TRBJ2-1
v_gene: TRBV9
abundance: -
d_gene: -
CDR3nt: TGTGCCAGCAGCCCCCGACAGTCGAGCTCCTACAATGAGCAGTTCTTC
CDR3aa: CASSPRQSSSYNEQFF

j_gene: TRBJ2-3
v_gene: TRBV12-3/TRBV12-4
abundance: many
d_gene: TRBD2
CDR3nt: TGTGCCAGCAGTCCGGGACTAGCTCCAGATACGCAGTATTTT
CDR3aa: CASSPGLAPDTQYF